The subject of this entry is one TCR beta chain. The PCR made use of 60 Vbeta and 13 Jbeta primers. Sequencing used immunoSEQ multiplex PCR; TCRdb keeps in-frame clones, though not all of them. The sample holds over 120,000 clones. The entry originates in a study of cytomegalovirus exposure and HLA in healthy donors. Germline CDR1 and CDR2: SNHLY and FYNNEI. The CDR3 is made up of 13 amino acids. V shed 8 bases and J 1 base; nucleotides not matched to a gene: 4. This clonotype was obtained from a male donor in good health and CMV-seronegative. The chain links TRBV2 to TRBJ1-2, with 7 bases fitting TRBD1. Input material: PBMCs. The CDR3 loop reads CASRGQLNYGYTF. CDR3 bases: TGTGCCAGCCGGGGACAGCTTAACTATGGCTACACCTTC.